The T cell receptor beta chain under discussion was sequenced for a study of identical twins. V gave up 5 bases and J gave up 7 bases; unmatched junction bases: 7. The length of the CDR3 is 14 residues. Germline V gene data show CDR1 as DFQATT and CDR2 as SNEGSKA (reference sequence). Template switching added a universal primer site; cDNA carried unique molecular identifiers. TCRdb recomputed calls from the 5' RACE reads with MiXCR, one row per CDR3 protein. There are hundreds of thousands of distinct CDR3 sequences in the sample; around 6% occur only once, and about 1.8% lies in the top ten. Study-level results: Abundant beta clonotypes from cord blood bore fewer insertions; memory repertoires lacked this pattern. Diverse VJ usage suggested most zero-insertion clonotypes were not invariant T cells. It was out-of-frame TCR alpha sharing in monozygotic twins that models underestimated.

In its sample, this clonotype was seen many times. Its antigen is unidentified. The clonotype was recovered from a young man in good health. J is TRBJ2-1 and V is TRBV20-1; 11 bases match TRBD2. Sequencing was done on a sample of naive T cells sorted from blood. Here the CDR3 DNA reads TGCAGTGCTCCGATAGCGGGAGGGGTTAATGAGCAGTTCTTC. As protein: CSAPIAGGVNEQFF.